Shown below are 25 T cell receptor beta chains from a single sample sequenced in a study of blood T cell repertoires in COVID-19. Repertoires were generated with immunoSEQ multiplex PCR, while TCRdb's copy carries only in-frame clones and drops some. The profile shows roughly 200,000 clones, approximately 86% of them singletons. The material sequenced was peripheral blood. These receptor sequences come from a man aged 55 to 70 with acute or convalescent COVID-19.

This rearrangement joins TRBV3-1 (or the pseudogene TRBV3-2) to TRBJ2-7; 8 bases align to TRBD1. CDR3 length: 15 residues. Germline CDR1 is LGHDT and CDR2 is YNNKEL (reference sequence). V was pared by 3 bases and J by 0 bases, with 4 bases of the junction left unmatched. In DNA form, the CDR3 reads TGTGCCAGCAGCCAGGGGACAGGATTCTCCTACGAGCAGTACTTC. Translating gives CASSQGTGFSYEQYF.

The chain carries TRBV6-1 and TRBJ2-7, with TRBD1 matching 7 bases. Germline CDR1 MNHNS, CDR2 SASEGT. This CDR3 region has 16 residues. The V and J ends lost 0 bases and 4 bases, in that order; junction bases with no gene match: 9. CDR3 protein: CASSEALSGGRYEQYF. In DNA form, the CDR3 reads TGTGCCAGCAGTGAAGCGCTTTCAGGGGGTCGGTACGAGCAGTACTTC.

The gene calls are TRBV25-1 and TRBJ2-2, with TRBD1 matching 7 bases. CDR1 MGHDK and CDR2 SYGVNS come from the germline V gene. Germline trimming cut 5 bases from V and 3 bases from J; bases unmatched to any gene: 6. The CDR3 is 15 residues long. CDR3 sequence reads: CASSMTGRDTGELFF. The CDR3 nucleotides read TGTGCCAGCAGTATGACAGGGCGGGACACCGGGGAGCTGTTTTTT.

This clone has more than one count but fewer than ten. This sequence joins TRBV24-1 and TRBJ1-5; a possible D gene is TRBD1 (5 bases). The ends were cut back, 4 bases at V and 3 bases at J, with 9 bases in the middle. This CDR3 region has 14 residues. Germline loops: CDR1 KGHDR, CDR2 SFDVKD. The CDR3 DNA reads TGTGCCACCAGTGAACCGACAGTCAATCAGCCCCAGCATTTT. It codes for CATSEPTVNQPQHF.

The chain employs TRBV5-6 and TRBJ1-5; D gene ambiguous. Germline CDR1 is SGHDT and CDR2 is YYEEEE. The CDR3 has 14 residues. The V end lost 0 bases, the J end lost 5 bases, and 9 bases lay between the germline ends. CDR3 loop: CASSLERNDQPQHF. The CDR3 region has the DNA TGTGCCAGCAGCTTGGAGAGGAATGATCAGCCCCAGCATTTT. Combining the CDR3 with reference TRBV5-6 and TRBJ1-5 gives the whole variable domain DAGVTQSPTHLIKTRGQQVTLRCSPKSGHDTVSWYQQALGQGPQFIFQYYEEEERQRGNFPDRFSGHQFPNYSSELNVNALLLGDSALYLCASSLERNDQPQHFGDGTRLSIL.

This sequence joins TRBV9 and TRBJ2-7; 12 bases align to TRBD1. After removal of 3 bases from V and 5 bases from J, the junction contained 6 bases not matched to a gene. Germline V gene sequence: CDR1 SGDLS, CDR2 YYNGEE. The CDR3 sequence is 15 residues long. The CDR3 protein is CASSAGTGGFHEQYF. The CDR3, as DNA: TGTGCCAGCAGCGCAGGGACAGGGGGCTTCCACGAGCAGTACTTC.

V gene TRBV7-2 combines with J gene TRBJ2-1, with 8 bases matching TRBD1. Germline V gene lookup returns CDR1 SGHTA and CDR2 FQGNSA. V lost 4 bases to trimming and J lost 4 bases; unmatched junction nucleotides: 6. The CDR3 length is 15 residues. The CDR3 DNA reads TGTGCCAGCAGCTCGAGACAGGGGCTTTACAATGAGCAGTTCTTC. Protein: CASSSRQGLYNEQFF.

This CDR3 reads CATSRDQEQYF. The CDR3 bases are TGTGCCACCAGCAGAGATCAAGAGCAGTACTTC. V gene TRBV15 combines with J gene TRBJ2-7; D is uncertain. CDR1 is LNHNV and CDR2 is YYDKDF in the germline V gene (reference sequence). Trimming took off 0 bases at V and 7 bases at J, with 4 bases between the two ends. CDR3 length: 11 residues.

V is TRBV28 and J is TRBJ2-2, with 7 positions matching TRBD1. V lost 7 bases to trimming and J lost 7 bases; unmatched junction nucleotides: 15. The CDR3 sequence is 16 residues long. Germline CDR1 is MDHEN and CDR2 is SYDVKM. The CDR3 here is CASTPPQTGYIGELFF. CDR3 in DNA: TGTGCCAGCACCCCTCCTCAGACAGGGTATATCGGGGAGCTGTTTTTT.

The chain has TRBV2 and TRBJ2-7, with TRBD1 as a possible D gene (5 bases). The germline V gene encodes CDR1 SNHLY and CDR2 FYNNEI. This CDR3 comprises 13 residues. Trimming removed 10 bases at V and 3 bases at J, with 16 bases between. The CDR3 is CATQGFLDYEQYF. As DNA, the CDR3 is TGTGCCACGCAGGGTTTTTTAGACTACGAGCAGTACTTC.

This chain joins TRBV19 and TRBJ2-1; the match to TRBD1 covers 7 bases. Germline V lookup: CDR1 LNHDA, CDR2 SQIVND (reference sequence). The CDR3 spans 12 residues. V gave up 5 bases and J gave up 10 bases; unmatched junction bases: 5. The CDR3 DNA reads TGTGCCAGTAGTGGACAGGTGGGGGAGCAGTTCTTC. Translation: CASSGQVGEQFF.

This clone was seen once. The chain links TRBV6-5 to TRBJ2-5; possible D gene TRBD1, 6 bases. The CDR3 extends over 15 amino acids. CDR1 and CDR2 (germline): MNHEY, SVGAGI. V gave up 7 bases and J gave up 0 bases, with 15 bases separating them. The CDR3 DNA follows: TGTGCCAGCACCCGAGGTGACAGGTACCAAGAGACCCAGTACTTC. Amino acids: CASTRGDRYQETQYF.

This clone was seen more than once but under ten times. The CDR3 DNA is TGCAGCGCGACCCGGGACAGGGGGCGGGTGAGCAATCAGCCCCAGCATTTT. Encoded protein: CSATRDRGRVSNQPQHF. The genes are TRBV29-1 and TRBJ1-5, with 12 bases aligning to TRBD1. CDR3 length: 17 residues. Germline CDR1 and CDR2: SQVTM and ANQGSEA. The V gene end was trimmed by 7 bases and the J gene end by 1 base; junction bases not matched to a gene: 11.

V gene TRBV28 combines with J gene TRBJ1-2; 9 bases are shared with TRBD1. V shed 4 bases and J 4 bases; nucleotides not matched to a gene: 10. The CDR3 extends over 16 amino acids. CDR1 and CDR2 (germline): MDHEN, SYDVKM. CDR3 in amino acids: CASSSHSDRGSYGYTF. The CDR3 DNA sequence: TGTGCCAGCAGTTCCCATTCAGACAGGGGGTCCTATGGCTACACCTTC.

The rearrangement joins TRBV6-4 to TRBJ2-2, with a tentative D call TRBD2 (5 bases). Per germline, CDR1 MRHNA and CDR2 SNTAGT. V lost 3 bases and J lost 6, with 11 bases in between. CDR3 length: 14 residues. CDR3 in DNA: TGTGCCAGCAGTGAGGAGGCGGTCGCCGGGGAGCTGTTTTTT. It codes for CASSEEAVAGELFF.

The V gene is TRBV24-1, the J gene TRBJ1-3; TRBD1 matches at 10 bases. This CDR3 has 18 residues. Trimming at V came to 0 bases and at J to 3 bases, leaving 7 bases not matched to a gene. Germline lookup yields CDR1 KGHDR and CDR2 SFDVKD. The CDR3 loop reads CATSDLQRTGGYGNTIYF. For the CDR3, the DNA is TGTGCCACCAGTGATTTGCAACGGACAGGGGGATATGGAAACACCATATATTTT.

This chain links TRBV19 with TRBJ2-1; 11 bases match TRBD2. The germline gives CDR1 LNHDA, CDR2 SQIVND (reference sequence). This CDR3 spans 16 amino acids. V gave up 3 bases and J gave up 8 bases; unmatched junction bases: 9. CDR3 region: CASSIWRLAGSDEQFF. CDR3 nucleotide sequence: TGTGCCAGTAGTATTTGGAGACTAGCGGGGTCCGATGAGCAGTTCTTC.

The CDR3 coding sequence is TGTGCCAGCAGTCGGACTAGCGGGCCTACAGATACGCAGTATTTT. This codes for CASSRTSGPTDTQYF. This rearrangement joins TRBV7-2 to TRBJ2-3; 11 nucleotides match TRBD2. This CDR3 is built from 15 residues. With 6 bases clipped from V and 3 bases from J, the junction kept 5 bases outside the gene matches. The germline V gene has CDR1 SGHTA and CDR2 FQGNSA.

The chain is built from TRBV15 and TRBJ2-1, with D tentatively TRBD2 (6 bases). V lost 1 base and J 4 bases, leaving 14 bases between the germline ends. Per germline, CDR1 LNHNV and CDR2 YYDKDF (reference sequence). This CDR3 contains 16 residues. In nucleotides, the CDR3 is TGTGCCACCAGCAGAGCAACCGGGGGTCTTTACAATGAGCAGTTCTTC. This gives the protein CATSRATGGLYNEQFF.

This clone has a handful of counts. This chain joins TRBV16 and TRBJ1-6, with D possibly TRBD1 on 6 matching bases. The germline V and J ends were trimmed by 2 bases and 5 bases, with 7 bases remaining between them. CDR3 length equals 14 residues. Germline V gene sequence: CDR1 KGHSY, CDR2 FQNENV. In DNA form, the CDR3 reads TGTGCCAGCAGCCAAGACAGGCATAATTCACCCCTCCACTTT. It translates to CASSQDRHNSPLHF.

V usage is TRBV5-1 and J usage is TRBJ1-4; D perhaps matches TRBD1 (6 bases). The CDR3 totals 14 residues. Germline lookup yields CDR1 SGHRS and CDR2 YFSETQ. V lost 2 bases and J 3 bases, leaving 8 bases between the germline ends. The CDR3: CASSLGTSNEKLFF. CDR3 bases: TGCGCCAGCAGCTTAGGGACATCTAATGAAAAACTGTTTTTT. Using reference TRBV5-1 and TRBJ1-4 for the parts outside the CDR3, the full variable domain is KAGVTQTPRYLIKTRGQQVTLSCSPISGHRSVSWYQQTPGQGLQFLFEYFSETQRNKGNFPGRFSGRQFSNSRSEMNVSTLELGDSALYLCASSLGTSNEKLFFGSGTQLSVL.

CDR3 in DNA: TGTGCCAGCAGCGCCCGACTAGCGGGGCTCACAGATACGCAGTATTTT. Amino acids: CASSARLAGLTDTQYF. This chain connects TRBV9 to TRBJ2-3; 11 nucleotides agree with TRBD2. Germline V gene data show CDR1 as SGDLS and CDR2 as YYNGEE. The CDR3 has 16 residues. Trimming cost V 3 bases and J 2 bases; bases outside gene matches: 5. The variable domain in full, with the rest retrieved from reference TRBV9 and TRBJ2-3, is DSGVTQTPKHLITATGQRVTLRCSPRSGDLSVYWYQQSLDQGLQFLIQYYNGEERAKGNILERFSAQQFPDLHSELNLSSLELGDSALYFCASSARLAGLTDTQYFGPGTRLTVL.

CDR3 sequence (DNA): TGTGCCACCAGTGATTTTGGACGGCCAGGGGTCGGCACAGATACGCAGTATTTT. Its translation: CATSDFGRPGVGTDTQYF. The chain carries TRBV24-1 and TRBJ2-3; TRBD1 might be the D (6 bases). This CDR3 contains 18 residues. The V gene lost 1 base and the J gene lost 1 base, with 17 bases spanning the gap. Germline CDR1 is KGHDR and CDR2 is SFDVKD.

The chain couples TRBV5-5 to TRBJ1-5; D not resolved. The V end was cut by 0 bases, the J end by 3 bases, with 7 bases between. The CDR3 spans 14 residues. Per the germline V gene, CDR1 is SGHKS and CDR2 is YYEKEE (reference sequence). The chain's CDR3 is CASSLVRHNQPQHF. The CDR3 region has the DNA TGTGCCAGCAGCTTGGTCAGGCACAATCAGCCCCAGCATTTT.

This clone was picked up one time. V usage is TRBV24-1 and J usage is TRBJ2-5; D perhaps matches TRBD2 (6 bases). This CDR3 spans 15 amino acids. CDR1 and CDR2 (germline): KGHDR, SFDVKD. Trimming cost V 1 base and J 2 bases, with 10 bases left between them. The CDR3 sequence is CATSDLRAGQETQYF. CDR3 in DNA: TGTGCCACCAGTGATTTAAGGGCGGGGCAAGAGACCCAGTACTTC.